This passage covers 12 T cell receptor beta chains from one sample sequenced in a study of blood T cell repertoires in COVID-19. Profiled with immunoSEQ multiplex PCR; TCRdb holds only in-frame clones, not every one. The repertoire includes some 58,000 clones, around 92% of them detected once, and approximately 4.2% sits in the top ten. The source material was peripheral blood. These receptors were taken from a man over 45 with active COVID-19.

In this sample, this clone turned up once. V and J are TRBV6-5 and TRBJ1-2; no definite D call. V was clipped by 7 bases and J by 1 base, with 10 bases between them. Germline CDR1 reads MNHEY; CDR2 reads SVGAGI. The CDR3 totals 13 residues. CDR3 in amino acids: CASTRYLNYGYTF. CDR3 nucleotides: TGTGCCAGCACTAGATATCTTAACTATGGCTACACCTTC.

CDR3 residues: CASRTGTGYGYTF. In DNA form, the CDR3 reads TGTGCCAGCAGAACCGGGACAGGCTATGGCTACACCTTC. The rearrangement uses TRBV6-5 and TRBJ1-2; TRBD1 matches at 8 bases. Trimming took 6 bases from V and 4 from J; bases not matched to a gene: 4. The CDR3 is made up of 13 amino acids. Germline values: CDR1 MNHEY, CDR2 SVGAGI.

The chain has TRBV30 and TRBJ1-1; the D gene is possibly TRBD1 (6 bases). This CDR3 comprises 14 residues. Germline values: CDR1 GTSNPN, CDR2 SVGIG (reference sequence). V was trimmed by 7 bases and J by 1 base, leaving 16 bases between them. The CDR3 loop reads CALRTVLKNTEAFF. CDR3 nucleotide sequence: TGTGCCTTGCGGACAGTACTCAAGAACACTGAAGCTTTCTTT.

The J gene is TRBJ2-7, the V gene TRBV9, with TRBD2 matching over 9 bases. Unmatched junction bases numbered 8, after V lost 0 bases and J lost 4 bases. CDR1 and CDR2 (germline): SGDLS, YYNGEE. This CDR3 contains 16 residues. CDR3 sequence reads: CASSVGGGRAGYEQYF. The CDR3 DNA is TGTGCCAGCAGCGTAGGCGGCGGGAGGGCCGGGTACGAGCAGTACTTC.

This rearrangement joins TRBV12-3 or TRBV12-4 to TRBJ1-6; tentatively, D is TRBD1 (6 bases). Trimming shortened V by 7 bases and J by 10 bases, and 14 bases separated the two germline ends. The CDR3 spans 13 residues. CDR3 sequence reads: CASTTGPESPLHF. The CDR3, as DNA: TGTGCCAGCACGACAGGTCCAGAATCACCCCTCCACTTT.

CDR3 in DNA: TGTGCCAGCAGCCAAGGGGCCCGGGGGAGGGTGATGTTCCGCTATACGCAGTATTTT. Its translation: CASSQGARGRVMFRYTQYF. V gene TRBV3-1 (or the pseudogene TRBV3-2) combines with J gene TRBJ2-3; 7 positions agree with TRBD2. V was clipped by 1 base and J by 7 bases; unmatched bases: 20. Germline V gene data show CDR1 as LGHDT and CDR2 as YNNKEL (reference sequence). The CDR3 totals 19 residues.

The V gene is TRBV15, the J gene TRBJ2-3; 7 nucleotides align to TRBD2. The junction had 10 bases not matched to a gene; V was cut back by 5 bases and J by 2 bases. Germline V gene data show CDR1 as LNHNV and CDR2 as YYDKDF (reference sequence). The CDR3 is 16 residues long. The CDR3 here is CATSSAGRGFTDTQYF. In DNA, the CDR3 is TGTGCCACCAGCTCAGCAGGGAGGGGATTCACAGATACGCAGTATTTT.

The chain joins TRBV10-3 to TRBJ2-6; 11 nucleotides agree with TRBD2. V shed 5 bases and J 1 base; nucleotides not matched to a gene: 4. CDR1 is ENHRY and CDR2 is SYGVKD in the germline V gene. The CDR3 contains 17 residues. The DNA of the CDR3 is TGTGCCATCAGTCTAGCGGGAGGAGGATCTGGGGCCAACGTCCTGACTTTC. Translating gives CAISLAGGGSGANVLTF.

V gene TRBV2 combines with J gene TRBJ1-1; TRBD1 matches at 10 bases. The J segment lost 3 bases and the V segment lost 10 bases, leaving 5 bases of the junction unmatched. Germline-derived CDR1 and CDR2 are SNHLY and FYNNEI. The CDR3 is 13 residues long. The CDR3 sequence is CATRDRGYTEAFF. The DNA of the CDR3 is TGTGCCACCCGGGACAGGGGATACACTGAAGCTTTCTTT.

The chain is built from TRBV28 and TRBJ2-7; TRBD1 is a possible D gene (7 bases). Germline V gives CDR1 MDHEN, CDR2 SYDVKM. This CDR3 has 16 amino acids. V lost 3 bases to trimming and J lost 4 bases, with 19 bases between them. CDR3 sequence (DNA): TGTGCCAGCAGTTTGGGGGGCCGGAACAGGGGATACGAGCAGTACTTC. The encoded protein is CASSLGGRNRGYEQYF.

The V and J genes are TRBV29-1 and TRBJ1-1; perhaps TRBD1 as D (5 bases). The CDR3 has 14 amino acids. Trimming left V 4 bases short and J 4 bases short, with 16 bases between. Germline V lookup: CDR1 SQVTM, CDR2 ANQGSEA. The CDR3 region has the DNA TGCAGCGTTGGAGCAGGGCTGCGTGGCACTGAAGCTTTCTTT. Its protein product is CSVGAGLRGTEAFF.

By share, this clone ranks as medium-sized. The chain couples TRBV10-2 to TRBJ1-5; D gene ambiguous. Germline V gives CDR1 WSHSY, CDR2 SAAADI. V shed 3 bases and J shed 0 bases, with 6 bases lying between them. This CDR3 has 14 amino acids. The CDR3 nucleotides are TGCGCCAGCAGTGAAGGGAGTAGCAATCAGCCCCAGCATTTT. Its translation: CASSEGSSNQPQHF.